This passage covers 12 T cell receptor beta chains from one sample sequenced in a study of blood T cell repertoires in COVID-19. Data came from immunoSEQ multiplex PCR; TCRdb stores just in-frame clones and leaves some out. The data contain about 51,000 clones, around nine tenths of them singletons. Sequencing was performed on peripheral blood. These receptors all stem from a man aged 55 to 70 with acute or convalescent COVID-19.

The CDR3: CASSLQGHTEAFF. The CDR3 nucleotides are TGTGCCAGCAGCCTACAGGGTCACACTGAAGCTTTCTTT. The chain has TRBV3-1 (or the pseudogene TRBV3-2) and TRBJ1-1; tentative D call: TRBD1 (6 bases). V lost 4 bases and J 3 bases, leaving 9 bases between the germline ends. The CDR3 has 13 amino acids. Germline V lookup: CDR1 LGHDT, CDR2 YNNKEL (reference sequence).

The genes are TRBV5-6 and TRBJ2-1; possibly TRBD2 for D (6 bases). Per the germline V gene, CDR1 is SGHDT and CDR2 is YYEEEE. The CDR3 has 15 amino acids. Trimming took off 2 bases at V and 8 bases at J, with 17 bases between the two ends. Written as DNA, the CDR3 is TGTGCCAGCAGCTTCGGGGGATACTTAGGTTATGAGCAGTTCTTC. As protein: CASSFGGYLGYEQFF.

This chain joins TRBV7-9 and TRBJ2-7; D may be TRBD2 (6 bases). The V end was cut by 7 bases, the J end by 1 base, with 26 bases between. Germline CDR1 reads SEHNR; CDR2 reads FQNEAQ (reference sequence). The length of the CDR3 is 18 residues. The CDR3 is CASTQQGGRNLFSYEQYF. In DNA form, the CDR3 reads TGTGCCAGCACCCAGCAAGGAGGGCGGAACTTATTTTCCTACGAGCAGTACTTC.

This chain links TRBV5-4 with TRBJ2-1; TRBD2 aligns across 7 bases. The V and J ends lost 4 bases and 6 bases, in that order; junction bases with no gene match: 4. The CDR3 contains 13 residues. Germline CDR1 and CDR2: SGHNT and YYREEE (reference sequence). The CDR3 reads CASSISGSNEQFF. CDR3 bases: TGTGCCAGCAGCATTAGCGGGTCCAATGAGCAGTTCTTC.

This chain's CDR3 is CASSADDRGYGYTF. The CDR3 DNA follows: TGTGCCAGCAGCGCAGACGACAGGGGCTACGGCTACACCTTC. The V and J genes are TRBV3-1 (or the pseudogene TRBV3-2) and TRBJ1-2, with 8 bases identical to TRBD1. The CDR3 has 14 residues. Germline assignment: CDR1 LGHDT and CDR2 YNNKEL (reference sequence). V shed 5 bases, J shed 8 bases, and the junction held 10 bases outside the gene matches.

This chain joins TRBV5-6 and TRBJ2-1; TRBD1 might be the D (5 bases). V lost 3 bases and J lost 3, with 16 bases in between. The CDR3 is 16 amino acids. Per germline, CDR1 SGHDT and CDR2 YYEEEE. The CDR3 coding sequence is TGTGCCAGCAGCTCAGGGCCTCACCCCTACTACAATGAGCAGTTCTTC. Translating gives CASSSGPHPYYNEQFF.

The chain employs TRBV19 and TRBJ1-1; D call uncertain. Germline V gives CDR1 LNHDA, CDR2 SQIVND (reference sequence). The CDR3 runs to 13 residues. V lost 4 bases, J lost 4 bases, and 10 bases lay in between. The CDR3 DNA follows: TGTGCCAGTAGTACGGGTCGTCGCACTGAAGCTTTCTTT. This translates into CASSTGRRTEAFF.

The V and J genes are TRBV4-3 and TRBJ2-2; D remains ambiguous. The CDR3 consists of 16 residues. Germline V gene sequence: CDR1 LGHNA, CDR2 YSLEER. Deletions cut 0 bases from V and 0 bases from J, with 8 bases between. The CDR3 region is CASSQEPSPNTGELFF. In nucleotides, the CDR3 is TGCGCCAGCAGCCAAGAACCAAGCCCGAACACCGGGGAGCTGTTTTTT.

The chain is built from TRBV5-8 and TRBJ1-1, with D maybe TRBD1 (5 bases). The CDR3 covers 13 residues. Deletions cut 3 bases from V and 1 base from J, with 7 bases between. Germline loops: CDR1 SGHTS, CDR2 YDEGEE. Here the CDR3 reads CASSWGTNTEAFF. In DNA, the CDR3 is TGTGCCAGCAGCTGGGGCACGAACACTGAAGCTTTCTTT.

The gene calls are TRBV28 and TRBJ2-2, with unresolved D. This CDR3 is built from 16 residues. The germline V gene encodes CDR1 MDHEN and CDR2 SYDVKM. Deletions cut 7 bases from V and 1 base from J, with 16 bases between. The CDR3: CASNDLAPGNTGELFF. CDR3 coding DNA: TGTGCCAGCAACGATTTGGCCCCGGGGAACACCGGGGAGCTGTTTTTT.

This chain uses TRBV4-2 with TRBJ2-7; D is undetermined. The CDR3 spans 13 residues. Trimming stripped 0 bases from V and 3 bases from J, with 6 bases between. Germline CDR1 and CDR2: LGHNA and YNFKEQ. The CDR3 loop is CASSQESFYEQYF. CDR3 DNA: TGTGCCAGCAGCCAAGAAAGCTTCTACGAGCAGTACTTC.

This clone appeared once. V is TRBV27 and J is TRBJ2-7; no firm D call. Germline lookup yields CDR1 MNHEY and CDR2 SMNVEV (reference sequence). Deletions cut 6 bases from V and 2 bases from J, with 11 bases between. The CDR3 totals 13 residues. The CDR3 protein is CASSPRNTYEQYF. The CDR3 DNA reads TGTGCCAGCAGCCCCAGAAATACCTACGAGCAGTACTTC.